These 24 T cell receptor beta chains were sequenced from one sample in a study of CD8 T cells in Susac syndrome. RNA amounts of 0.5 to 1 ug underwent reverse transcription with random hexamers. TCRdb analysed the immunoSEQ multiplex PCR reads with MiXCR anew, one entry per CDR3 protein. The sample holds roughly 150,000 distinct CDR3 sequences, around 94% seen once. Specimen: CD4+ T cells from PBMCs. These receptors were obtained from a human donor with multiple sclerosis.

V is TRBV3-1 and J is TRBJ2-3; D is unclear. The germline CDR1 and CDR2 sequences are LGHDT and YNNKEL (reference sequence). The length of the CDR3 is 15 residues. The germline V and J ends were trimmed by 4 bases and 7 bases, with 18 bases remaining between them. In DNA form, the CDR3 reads TGTGCCAGCAGCCCTGGTATAGCATTCAGCAATACGCAGTATTTT. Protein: CASSPGIAFSNTQYF.

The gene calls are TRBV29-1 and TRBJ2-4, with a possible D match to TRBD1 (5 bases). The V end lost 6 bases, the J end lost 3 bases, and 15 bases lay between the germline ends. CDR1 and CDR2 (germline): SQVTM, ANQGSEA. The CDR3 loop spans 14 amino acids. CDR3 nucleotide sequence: TGCAGCGTAGCCCAGGGATCAGGCAAAAACATTCAGTACTTC. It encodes CSVAQGSGKNIQYF.

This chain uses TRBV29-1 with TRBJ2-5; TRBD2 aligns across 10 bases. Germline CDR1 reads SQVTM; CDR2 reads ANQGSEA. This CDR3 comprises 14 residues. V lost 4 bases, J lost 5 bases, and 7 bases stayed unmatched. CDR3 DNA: TGCAGCGTTGTTCGGCTAGCGGGAGCCGAGACCCAGTACTTC. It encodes CSVVRLAGAETQYF.

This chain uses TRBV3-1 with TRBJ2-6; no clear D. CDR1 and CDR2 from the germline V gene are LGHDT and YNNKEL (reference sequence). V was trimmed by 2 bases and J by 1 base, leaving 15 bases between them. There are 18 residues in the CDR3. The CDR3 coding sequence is TGTGCCAGCAGCCAATTGAGAGGCCACCTGTCTGGGGCCAACGTCCTGACTTTC. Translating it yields CASSQLRGHLSGANVLTF. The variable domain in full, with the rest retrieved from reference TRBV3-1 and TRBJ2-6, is DTAVSQTPKYLVTQMGNDKSIKCEQNLGHDTMYWYKQDSKKFLKIMFSYNNKELIINETVPNRFSPKSPDKAHLNLHINSLELGDSAVYFCASSQLRGHLSGANVLTFGAGSRLTVL.

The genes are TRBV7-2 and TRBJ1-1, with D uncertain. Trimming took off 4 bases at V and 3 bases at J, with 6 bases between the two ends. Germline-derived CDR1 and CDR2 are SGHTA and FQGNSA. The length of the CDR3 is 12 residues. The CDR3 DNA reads TGTGCCAGCAGCTATGGTTACACTGAAGCTTTCTTT. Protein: CASSYGYTEAFF.

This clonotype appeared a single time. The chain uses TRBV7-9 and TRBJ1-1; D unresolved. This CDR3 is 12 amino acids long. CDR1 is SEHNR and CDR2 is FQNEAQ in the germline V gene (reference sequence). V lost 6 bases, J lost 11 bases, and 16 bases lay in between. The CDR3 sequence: CASSYKAGVAFF. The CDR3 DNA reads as TGTGCCAGCAGTTACAAGGCCGGGGTGGCTTTCTTT.

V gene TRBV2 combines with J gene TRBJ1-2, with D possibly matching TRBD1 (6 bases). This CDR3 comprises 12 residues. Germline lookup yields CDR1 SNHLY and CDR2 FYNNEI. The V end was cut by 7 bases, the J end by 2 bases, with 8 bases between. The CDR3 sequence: CASTGANYGYTF. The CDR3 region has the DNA TGTGCCAGCACAGGGGCCAACTATGGCTACACCTTC.

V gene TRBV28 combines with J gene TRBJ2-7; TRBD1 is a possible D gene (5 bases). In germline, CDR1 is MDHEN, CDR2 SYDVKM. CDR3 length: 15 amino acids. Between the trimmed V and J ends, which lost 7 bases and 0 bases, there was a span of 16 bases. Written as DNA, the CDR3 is TGTGCCAGCACCGGATCGGACACCAACTCCTACGAGCAGTACTTC. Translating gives CASTGSDTNSYEQYF.

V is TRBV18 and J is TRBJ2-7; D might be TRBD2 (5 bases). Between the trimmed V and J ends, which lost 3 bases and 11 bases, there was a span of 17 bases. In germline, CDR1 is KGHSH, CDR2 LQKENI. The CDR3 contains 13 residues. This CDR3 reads CASSPPGQDSEYF. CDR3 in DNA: TGTGCCAGCTCACCGCCGGGTCAGGACTCCGAGTACTTC.

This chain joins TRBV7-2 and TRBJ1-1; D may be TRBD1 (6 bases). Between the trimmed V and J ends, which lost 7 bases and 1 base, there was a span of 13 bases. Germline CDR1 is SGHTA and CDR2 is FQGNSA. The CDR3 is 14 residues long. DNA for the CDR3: TGTGCCAGCACCAGATACAGGGAGAACACTGAAGCTTTCTTT. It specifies CASTRYRENTEAFF.

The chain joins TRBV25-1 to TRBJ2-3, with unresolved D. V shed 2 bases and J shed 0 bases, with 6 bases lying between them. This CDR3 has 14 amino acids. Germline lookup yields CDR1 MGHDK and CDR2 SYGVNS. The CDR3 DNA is TGTGCCAGCAGTGAACCAGGAAGCACAGATACGCAGTATTTT. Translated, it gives CASSEPGSTDTQYF. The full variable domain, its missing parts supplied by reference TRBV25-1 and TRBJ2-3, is EADIYQTPRYLVIGTGKKITLECSQTMGHDKMYWYQQDPGMELHLIHYSYGVNSTEKGDLSSESTVSRIRTEHFPLTLESARPSHTSQYLCASSEPGSTDTQYFGPGTRLTVL.

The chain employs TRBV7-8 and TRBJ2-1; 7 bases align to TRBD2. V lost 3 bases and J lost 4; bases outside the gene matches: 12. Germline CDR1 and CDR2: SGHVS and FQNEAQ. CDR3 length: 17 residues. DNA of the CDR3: TGTGCCAGCAGCTTGATCTCTGCGGGAGAGTGGTACAATGAGCAGTTCTTC. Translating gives CASSLISAGEWYNEQFF.

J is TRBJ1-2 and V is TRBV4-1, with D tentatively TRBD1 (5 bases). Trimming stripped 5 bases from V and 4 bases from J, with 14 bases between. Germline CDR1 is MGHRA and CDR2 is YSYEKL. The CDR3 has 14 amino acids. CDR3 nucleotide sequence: TGCGCCAGCAGCTATCCGGGACGGCCCTATGGCTACACCTTC. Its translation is CASSYPGRPYGYTF.

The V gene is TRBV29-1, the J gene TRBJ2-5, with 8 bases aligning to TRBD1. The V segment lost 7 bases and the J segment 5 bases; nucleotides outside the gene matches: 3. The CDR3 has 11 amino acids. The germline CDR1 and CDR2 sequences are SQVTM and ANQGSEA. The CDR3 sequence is CSAYRGETQYF. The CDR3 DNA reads TGCAGCGCATACAGGGGGGAGACCCAGTACTTC.

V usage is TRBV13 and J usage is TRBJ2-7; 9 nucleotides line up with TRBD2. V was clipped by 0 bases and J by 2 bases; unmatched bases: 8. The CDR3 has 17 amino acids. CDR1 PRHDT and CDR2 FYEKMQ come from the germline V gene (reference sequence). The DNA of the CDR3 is TGTGCCAGCAGCTTAGGTCCAGGACTAGCGTTCCCCTACGAGCAGTACTTC. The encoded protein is CASSLGPGLAFPYEQYF.

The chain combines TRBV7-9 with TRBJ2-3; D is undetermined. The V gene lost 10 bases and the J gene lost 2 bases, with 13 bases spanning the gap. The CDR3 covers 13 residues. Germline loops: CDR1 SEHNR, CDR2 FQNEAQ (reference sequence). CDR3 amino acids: CAIDLGSTDTQYF. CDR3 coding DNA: TGTGCCATAGATCTTGGCTCCACAGATACGCAGTATTTT. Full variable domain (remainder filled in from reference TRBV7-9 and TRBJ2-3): DTGVSQNPRHKITKRGQNVTFRCDPISEHNRLYWYRQTLGQGPEFLTYFQNEAQLEKSRLLSDRFSAERPKGSFSTLEIQRTEQGDSAMYLCAIDLGSTDTQYFGPGTRLTVL.

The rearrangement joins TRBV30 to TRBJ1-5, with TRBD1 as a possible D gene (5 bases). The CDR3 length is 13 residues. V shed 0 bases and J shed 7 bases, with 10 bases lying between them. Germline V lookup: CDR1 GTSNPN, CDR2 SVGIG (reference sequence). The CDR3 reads CAWSVRGGQPQHF. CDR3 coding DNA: TGTGCCTGGAGTGTGAGGGGTGGGCAGCCCCAGCATTTT.

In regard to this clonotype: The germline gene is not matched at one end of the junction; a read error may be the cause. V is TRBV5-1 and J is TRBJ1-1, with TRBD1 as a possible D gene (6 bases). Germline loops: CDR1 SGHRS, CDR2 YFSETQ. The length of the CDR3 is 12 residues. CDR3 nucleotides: TGCGCCAGCAGCTTGGTGGAGCCAGGGGCAAACTTT. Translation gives CASSLVEPGANF.

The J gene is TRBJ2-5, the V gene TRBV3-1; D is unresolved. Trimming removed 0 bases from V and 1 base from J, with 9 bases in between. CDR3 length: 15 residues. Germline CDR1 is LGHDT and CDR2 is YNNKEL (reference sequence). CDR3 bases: TGTGCCAGCAGCCAAGAAGACGGATTCCAAGAGACCCAGTACTTC. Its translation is CASSQEDGFQETQYF.

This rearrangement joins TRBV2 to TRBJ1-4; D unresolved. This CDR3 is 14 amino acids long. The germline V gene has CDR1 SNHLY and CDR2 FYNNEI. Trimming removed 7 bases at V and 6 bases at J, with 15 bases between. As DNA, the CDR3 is TGTGCCAGCACCAGGCGCAGATTGGATGAAAAACTGTTTTTT. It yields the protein CASTRRRLDEKLFF.

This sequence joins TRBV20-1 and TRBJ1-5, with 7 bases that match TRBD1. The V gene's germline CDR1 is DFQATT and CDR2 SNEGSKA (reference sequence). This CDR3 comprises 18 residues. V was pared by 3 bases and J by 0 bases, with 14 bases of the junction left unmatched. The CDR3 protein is CSARAGTENFYSNQPQHF. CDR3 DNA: TGCAGTGCTAGGGCCGGGACAGAAAATTTTTATAGCAATCAGCCCCAGCATTTT.

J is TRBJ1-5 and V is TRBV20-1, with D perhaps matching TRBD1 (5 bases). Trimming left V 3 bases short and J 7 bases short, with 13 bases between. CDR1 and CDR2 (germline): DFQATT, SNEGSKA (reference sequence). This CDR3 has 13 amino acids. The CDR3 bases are TGCAGTGCTAGTCTGGGGAGGGACCAGCCCCAGCATTTT. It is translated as CSASLGRDQPQHF.

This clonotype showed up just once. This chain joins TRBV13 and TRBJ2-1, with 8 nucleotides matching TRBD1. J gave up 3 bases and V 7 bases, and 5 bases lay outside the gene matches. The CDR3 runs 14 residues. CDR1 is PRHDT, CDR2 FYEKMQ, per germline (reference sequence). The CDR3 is CASTPGGRYNEQFF. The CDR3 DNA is TGTGCCAGCACCCCAGGGGGCCGCTACAATGAGCAGTTCTTC.

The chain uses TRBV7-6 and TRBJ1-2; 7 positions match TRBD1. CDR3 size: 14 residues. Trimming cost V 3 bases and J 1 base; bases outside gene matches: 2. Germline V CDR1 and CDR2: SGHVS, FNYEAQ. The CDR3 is CASSFGDSNYGYTF. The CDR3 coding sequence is TGTGCCAGCAGCTTTGGGGACAGTAACTATGGCTACACCTTC. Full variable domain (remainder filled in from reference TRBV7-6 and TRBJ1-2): GAGVSQSPRYKVTKRGQDVALRCDPISGHVSLYWYRQALGQGPEFLTYFNYEAQQDKSGLPNDRFSAERPEGSISTLTIQRTEQRDSAMYRCASSFGDSNYGYTFGSGTRLTVV.